This paragraph covers one T cell receptor beta chain sequence. Its antigen is currently unknown. A clone one base away is much larger, so this may be a read error. This sample was taken from a study of regulatory T cells in long-lasting Graves disease. This sample's time point: newly diagnosed GD, antithyroid drugs for less than 3 months. Following extraction of RNA from PBMCs, that RNA was used to make the TCR library. American Thyroid Association guidelines were used to diagnose Graves' disease. Study findings and constraints: Small numbers of samples may have cut accuracy.

Combining iRepertoire HTBI primers with Arm-PCR of CDR3 regions, the authors built TCR beta libraries. TCRdb ran MiXCR on the multiplex PCR reads and lists one entry per CDR3 protein. The sample includes about 310,000 distinct CDR3 sequences, about 18% of them seen just once. Between the trimmed V and J ends, which lost 2 bases and 5 bases, there was a span of 9 bases. CDR1 is SQVTM, CDR2 ANQGSEA, per germline. CDR3 size: 12 residues. Here the sequenced sample was peripheral blood mononuclear cells (PBMCs), taken at new diagnosis, from a patient treated with antithyroid drugs. The chain combines TRBV29-1 with TRBJ2-5; D may be TRBD2 (7 bases). This TCR derives from a female donor with Graves disease. CDR3 residues: CSVERGAETQYF. CDR3 in DNA: TGCAGCGTTGAACGGGGGGCTGAGACCCAGTACTTC.